The following is a TCR beta chain sequence with its context. The CDR3 contains 14 residues. Germline assignment: CDR1 SNHLY and CDR2 FYNNEI. Trimming took 10 bases from V and 3 from J, leaving 15 bases between them. Sequenced by immunoSEQ multiplex PCR; TCRdb stores in-frame clones only, minus some. The sample includes roughly 150,000 clones, around nine tenths of them seen just once. The sample comes from a study of control samples from healthy donors and cancer patients. This TCR came from a man aged 18 to 29 in good health. The chain uses TRBV2 and TRBJ2-2; D not resolved. The sequenced sample consisted of blood. CDR3: CAILRQIDTGELFF. The CDR3 DNA is TGTGCCATTTTACGGCAGATTGACACCGGGGAGCTGTTTTTT.